This T cell receptor beta chain came from a study of blood T cell repertoires in COVID-19 (TCRdb year 2020). A note on the overall study: Samples from collaborators originated in the United States, Italy and Spain and spanned both the acute and convalescent phases of COVID-19. The material from the prospective study consisted of cDNA or gDNA derived from T cells, B-cell-depleted T cells, or PBMCs. Subjects who had been exposed to COVID-19, were actively infected with it, or had recovered from it provided the deeply sampled blood TCRbeta repertoires that made up the dataset. The repertoires were released in a freely available public database intended as a resource for research on the immune response to SARS-CoV-2. Samples came from the ongoing ImmuneRACE study (first 160 participants) plus 1,254 subjects from 6 global collaborators. Sample metadata almost always included a de-identified subject ID, COVID-19 status, age in years and sex. Where available, HLA class I and class II types were taken from metadata supplied by the sample provider and were not determined by assay-based typing. The paper's findings and limits, for the study overall: Clinical and demographic metadata were provided uncurated, with the amount varying by source and participant.

Whole blood was collected in K2EDTA tubes by collaborating institutions according to the institutions' own protocols. For TCRbeta analysis, collaborators shipped samples in one of three forms: frozen whole blood, isolated PBMCs, or DNA extracted from either of those sample types. The germline V gene provides CDR1 SGHTA and CDR2 FQGNSA. From the cysteine through the phenylalanine, the CDR3 covers 18 amino acids. Of all the DNA, just the CDR3 is kept, 54 bases in frame from base 1. Trimming takes 5 bases off V and 3 bases off J; junction bases not matched to a gene: 11. TCRbeta CDR3 regions were amplified from genomic DNA using the immunoSEQ Assay, a bias-controlled multiplex PCR. Under the source paper's analysis protocol: Nucleated cell counts per sample were estimated from amplification of reference gene primers within the assay. Sequence reads were collapsed and filtered to measure the absolute abundance of every unique TCRbeta CDR3 rearrangement. For each sample, productive Simpson clonality was calculated as the square root of Simpson's diversity index across productive rearrangements. Imported from immuneACCESS, the table was reduced by TCRdb to in-frame sequences with V and J called. These copies leave out some clones; in studies compared against another copy, an unresolved V gene accounts for under half, and the cause of the remainder is not known. The V and J calls and clone size are taken from that table; D and trimming were inferred from the DNA. Counted in this sample were approximately 80,000 clones; about 86% of them appeared once. Around 40% of the sample is taken by the ten largest.

Concerning this clone: Its antigen is not yet known. Base-call qualities are not available, and no considerably larger clone is one nucleotide away.

The specimen sequenced was peripheral blood. The receptor chain draws on TRBV7-2 and TRBJ2-6; 9 bases in the junction line up with TRBD1. The sequence derives from a man older than 75 with acute or convalescent COVID-19. The sequenced DNA: TGTGCCAGCAGCACTATAGTGCGGACAGGGGATGGGGCCAACGTCCTGACTTTC. This codes for CASSTIVRTGDGANVLTF.